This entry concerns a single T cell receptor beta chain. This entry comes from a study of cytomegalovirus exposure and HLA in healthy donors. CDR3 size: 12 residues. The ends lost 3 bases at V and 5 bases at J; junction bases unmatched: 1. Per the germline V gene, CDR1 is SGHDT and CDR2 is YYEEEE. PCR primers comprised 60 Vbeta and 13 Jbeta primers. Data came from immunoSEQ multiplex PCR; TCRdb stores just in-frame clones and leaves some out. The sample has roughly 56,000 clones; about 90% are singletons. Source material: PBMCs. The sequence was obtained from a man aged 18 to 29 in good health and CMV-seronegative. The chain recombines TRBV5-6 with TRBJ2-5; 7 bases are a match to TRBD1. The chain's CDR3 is CASSSGQETQYF. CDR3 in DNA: TGTGCCAGCAGCTCGGGACAGGAGACCCAGTACTTC.